This T cell receptor beta chain was captured in a study of cytomegalovirus exposure and HLA in healthy donors. The PCR employed 60 Vbeta primers together with 13 Jbeta primers. Assay: immunoSEQ multiplex PCR; the TCRdb copy retains only in-frame clones and omits some. The sample shows about 180,000 clones, 77% of them seen only once. Germline CDR1 reads SGHNT; CDR2 reads YYREEE (reference sequence). V lost 2 bases and J lost 9; bases outside the gene matches: 8. The CDR3 sequence is 14 residues long. Points from the study as a whole: Accurate prediction of most subjects' HLA-A and HLA-B alleles from TCR beta sequences was reported.

This clone has a single count. Its antigen is as yet unknown. This rearrangement joins TRBV5-4 to TRBJ2-4; 7 nucleotides align to TRBD1. The sample consisted of PBMCs. The sequence was collected from a woman aged 60-75 years in good health and CMV-seropositive. For the CDR3, the DNA is TGTGCCAGCAGCTTTGATCCGGGACAGTCCATTCAGTACTTC. Amino acids: CASSFDPGQSIQYF. Variable domain in full (rest from reference TRBV5-4 and TRBJ2-4): ETGVTQSPTHLIKTRGQQVTLRCSSQSGHNTVSWYQQALGQGPQFIFQYYREEENGRGNFPPRFSGLQFPNYSSELNVNALELDDSALYLCASSFDPGQSIQYFGAGTRLSVL.